A selection of T cell receptor beta chains follows, all from one sample in a study of T cells after yellow fever vaccination. TCRdb reprocessed the 5' RACE reads with MiXCR, giving one entry per CDR3 protein. The table includes about 340,000 distinct CDR3 sequences, 8.7% detected once. The source was PBMCs, collected on the day of the first yellow fever vaccination. All receptors derive from a young man who received the YFV17D yellow fever vaccine. Both conserved end residues are part of each CDR3. A D gene is named only where the DNA matches it firmly. Not every row has a clone size; where given, it reads once, few, many or a size class.

D gene	V gene	clone size	J gene	CDR3 DNA	CDR3 protein
-	TRBV12-3/TRBV12-4	few	TRBJ1-2	TGTGCCAGCAGTTTAACCTCCGAACTCTTGCACTATGGCTACACCTTC	CASSLTSELLHYGYTF
-	TRBV5-4	-	TRBJ1-6	TGTGCCAGCAGCTTGGTGGAGGGAGGTTCACCCCTCCACTTT	CASSLVEGGSPLHF
TRBD2	TRBV11-2	few	TRBJ2-7	TGTGCCAGCAGCCTCACCAGTGGTAGCGGGGTTTCCTCCTACGAGCAGTACTTC	CASSLTSGSGVSSYEQYF
-	TRBV11-2	few	TRBJ1-2	TGTGCCAGCAGCCCCACCAGGTTTGATGGCTACACCTTC	CASSPTRFDGYTF
-	TRBV12-3/TRBV12-4	many	TRBJ2-5	TGTGCCAGCAGTTTACTTTCCAGACAAGAGACCCAGTACTTC	CASSLLSRQETQYF
-	TRBV5-1	-	TRBJ2-1	TGCGCCAGCAACCTCCGGGACTTCTCCTACAATGAGCAGTTCTTC	CASNLRDFSYNEQFF
TRBD2	TRBV7-2	few	TRBJ2-5	TGTGCCAGCAGCCGGGACTACTTGTACCAAGAGACCCAGTACTTC	CASSRDYLYQETQYF
TRBD2	TRBV5-1	few	TRBJ2-3	TGCGCCAGCAGCTTGGAACTTCTAGCGGGGGAGTCAGATACGCAGTATTTT	CASSLELLAGESDTQYF
TRBD2	TRBV7-8	-	TRBJ2-1	TGTGCCAGCAGCTTTCTGCGGCCGGGGGGTGAGCAGTTCTTC	CASSFLRPGGEQFF
-	TRBV25-1	-	TRBJ1-1	TGTGCCAGCAGCGAAGGGGCGGGTTCGGCTTTCTTT	CASSEGAGSAFF
-	TRBV5-1	few	TRBJ1-2	TGCGCCAGCAGCCTCCTGGACGCTTCCTATGGCTACACCTTC	CASSLLDASYGYTF
TRBD1	TRBV12-3/TRBV12-4	many	TRBJ2-7	TGTGCCAGCAGTTCGCCGGGACAGGGTAACGAGCAGTACTTC	CASSSPGQGNEQYF
-	TRBV23-1	many	TRBJ1-6	TGCGCCAGCAAAACAGAGGCGACCCAGGGACCGCACTCCTATAATTCACCCCTCCACTTT	CASKTEATQGPHSYNSPLHF
TRBD2	TRBV4-2	-	TRBJ2-3	TGTGCCAGCAGCCAAGAGGGCGGGGGGGTAACAGATACGCAGTATTTT	CASSQEGGGVTDTQYF
TRBD2	TRBV6-4	-	TRBJ2-2	TGTGCCAGCAGTGACTCTGCCGGGGGGGCCGGTACCGGGGAGCTGTTTTTT	CASSDSAGGAGTGELFF
-	TRBV6-1	few	TRBJ2-3	TGTGCCAGCTCTGCCAGGCGGACAGATACGCAGTATTTT	CASSARRTDTQYF
TRBD1	TRBV5-4	few	TRBJ2-4	TGTGCCAGCAGCTTGAAGGGGGCTGGAAACATTCAGTACTTC	CASSLKGAGNIQYF
TRBD1	TRBV5-1	-	TRBJ2-5	TGCGCCAGCAGCCGCCGGTCCCCATCCGGGACAGGACAAGAGACCCAGTACTTC	CASSRRSPSGTGQETQYF
-	TRBV10-3	few	TRBJ2-1	TGTGCCATCAGTGTCCACCAGCAGGGCCTAAATGAGCAGTTCTTC	CAISVHQQGLNEQFF
-	TRBV7-2	-	TRBJ1-1	TGTGCCAGCAGGACCTCAGGGGTCACTGAAGCTTTCTTT	CASRTSGVTEAFF
-	TRBV18	many	TRBJ2-2	TGTGCCATTCGGAGAGAGAGCACCGGGGAGCTGTTTTTT	CAIRRESTGELFF
TRBD1	TRBV9	-	TRBJ1-6	TGTGCCAGCAGCTCCGAACCGACAGGGGAATCACCCCTCCACTTT	CASSSEPTGESPLHF
-	TRBV24-1	-	TRBJ2-1	TGTGCCACCAGTGACCCAACAGGGACCAATGAGCAGTTCTTC	CATSDPTGTNEQFF
-	TRBV20-1	-	TRBJ1-2	TGCAGTGCAAAACAGGCGGTCTCGAGAGGCTACACCTTC	CSAKQAVSRGYTF
-	TRBV4-2	-	TRBJ2-2	TGTGCCAGCAGCCTAGACCAAAACACCGGGGAGCTGTTTTTT	CASSLDQNTGELFF
-	TRBV7-2	-	TRBJ2-3	TGTGCCGGCAGCTCCCAGGGGGGGGGGGCCGCAGATACGCAGTATTTT	CAGSSQGGGAADTQYF
-	TRBV9	many	TRBJ2-3	TGTGCCAGCAGCGAAACGGGGGCAGATACGCAGTATTTT	CASSETGADTQYF
-	TRBV29-1	few	TRBJ1-5	TGCAGCGTTGAGGCGGGGAGAAATCAGCCCCAGCATTTT	CSVEAGRNQPQHF
-	TRBV15	-	TRBJ2-2	TGTGCCACCAGCAGGGCGAACACCGGGGAGCTGTTTTTT	CATSRANTGELFF
-	TRBV20-1	few	TRBJ1-5	TGCAGTGCTTCTGTGCAGGGCAAAAATCAGCCCCAGCATTTT	CSASVQGKNQPQHF
TRBD1	TRBV7-2	-	TRBJ1-4	TGTGCCAGCAGCATGGACAGGGAAAAACTGTTTTTT	CASSMDREKLFF
-	TRBV4-3	many	TRBJ2-5	TGCGCCAGCAGCCAAGATCCTAGCGTTGAGACCCAGTACTTC	CASSQDPSVETQYF
TRBD1	TRBV6-2/TRBV6-3	-	TRBJ1-5	TGTGCCAGCAGTTACTTCGGGACAGGGAATCAGCCCCAGCATTTT	CASSYFGTGNQPQHF
-	TRBV14	few	TRBJ2-5	TGTGCCAGCAACCCCCTCGGGGAAGAGACCCAGTACTTC	CASNPLGEETQYF
-	TRBV18	-	TRBJ2-1	TGTGCCAGCTCACCACTAAGTGAAAGTCGCAATGAGCAGTTCTTC	CASSPLSESRNEQFF
-	TRBV20-1	few	TRBJ2-5	TGCAGTGCTAGACTCAGGCGCCTACAAGAGACCCAGTACTTC	CSARLRRLQETQYF
TRBD2	TRBV6-1	many	TRBJ2-1	TGTGCCAGCAGTGACGGGGCGGGGGACTACAATGAGCAGTTCTTC	CASSDGAGDYNEQFF
-	TRBV5-3	-	TRBJ1-1	TGTGCCAGAAGCCTAGGACAGTGTCTCGAAGCTTTCTTT	CARSLGQCLEAFF
-	TRBV10-3	many	TRBJ2-2	TGTGCCATCAGTGAGACTATGGTTCTCGCCGGGGAGCTGTTTTTT	CAISETMVLAGELFF
-	TRBV6-1	few	TRBJ1-4	TGTGCCAGCAAGCCTACGACGGACTCCTATGAAAAACTGTTTTTT	CASKPTTDSYEKLFF
-	TRBV6-2/TRBV6-3	many	TRBJ1-1	TGTGCCAGCAGCACTCGGGGCACTGAAGCTTTCTTT	CASSTRGTEAFF
-	TRBV20-1	many	TRBJ2-3	TGCAGTGCTAGGGAACTCTTAGGGGGGACGAATACAGATACGCAGTATTTT	CSARELLGGTNTDTQYF
-	TRBV7-2	few	TRBJ2-5	TGTGCCAGCAGCTTCCAACTGTACCAAGAGACCCAGTACTTC	CASSFQLYQETQYF
TRBD1	TRBV7-9	-	TRBJ2-7	TGTGCCAGCAGCTTAGAGTACGGACAGGCTGCCGAGCAGTACTTC	CASSLEYGQAAEQYF
-	TRBV5-4	few	TRBJ1-2	TGTGCCAGCAGCTTGCAGGGAGGCTATGGCTACACCTTC	CASSLQGGYGYTF
-	TRBV24-1	-	TRBJ2-3	TGTGCCACCAGTGATTTAAAGGGGGGGGGCCCAGATACGCAGTATTTT	CATSDLKGGGPDTQYF
TRBD1	TRBV12-3/TRBV12-4	few	TRBJ2-3	TGTGCCAGCAGTTTAAGTGGCAGGGGGCGAACAGATACGCAGTATTTT	CASSLSGRGRTDTQYF
-	TRBV18	-	TRBJ1-1	TGTGCCAGCTTGTTCTCTCCGAACACTGAAGCTTTCTTT	CASLFSPNTEAFF
-	TRBV6-2/TRBV6-3	few	TRBJ2-2	TGTGCCAGCAGTTCCCCAGCTACAGGAAAGAACACCGGGGAGCTGTTTTTT	CASSSPATGKNTGELFF
-	TRBV6-2/TRBV6-3	-	TRBJ1-5	TGTGCCAGCAGTTATGGACATGGCAATCAGCCCCAGCATTTT	CASSYGHGNQPQHF
-	TRBV19	-	TRBJ1-5	TGTGCCAGTAGTATGGGAGTACAAGAGCCCCAGCATTTT	CASSMGVQEPQHF